Below, 23 T cell receptor beta chains from the same sample are listed, as sequenced in a study of blood T cells in healthy people across ages. A second PCR of 7 to 11 cycles used a sample-barcoded 5' primer and a J-beta primer mix. TCRdb redid the calling of the 5' RACE reads with MiXCR, one entry per CDR3 protein. The sample has 850,000 to 1,000,000 distinct CDR3 sequences; about 48% are singletons. Sequencing was carried out using blood. These receptors all come from a man aged 30-40 years in good health.

In this sample, this clonotype turned up many times. This chain links TRBV5-6 with TRBJ2-7; D is unclear. Trimming shortened V by 0 bases and J by 5 bases, and 9 bases separated the two germline ends. This CDR3 spans 13 amino acids. The germline CDR1 and CDR2 sequences are SGHDT and YYEEEE. The CDR3 DNA reads TGTGCCAGCAGCTTGGTTCAGGTGGACGAGCAGTACTTC. This gives the protein CASSLVQVDEQYF.

The genes are TRBV24-1 and TRBJ1-2; D perhaps matches TRBD1 (6 bases). The CDR3 sequence is 22 residues long. Germline CDR1 and CDR2: KGHDR and SFDVKD. Trimming pared 0 bases from V and 3 bases from J, leaving 31 bases between. For the CDR3, the DNA is TGTGCCACCAGTGATTTGCCCGGACAGCCTAAATTCAGGCACAACGAGGACTATGGCTACACCTTC. This sequence encodes CATSDLPGQPKFRHNEDYGYTF.

V is TRBV3-1 and J is TRBJ1-5; 9 bases are shared with TRBD1. Losses at the gene ends were 0 bases for V and 4 bases for J; bases not matched to a gene: 7. CDR1 is LGHDT and CDR2 is YNNKEL in the germline V gene (reference sequence). The CDR3 consists of 17 residues. CDR3 DNA sequence: TGTGCCAGCAGCCAAGATGCCGGACAGGGGATTAATCAGCCCCAGCATTTT. This encodes CASSQDAGQGINQPQHF.

The rearrangement uses TRBV3-1 and TRBJ1-4; D unclear. CDR3 length: 11 residues. Germline V CDR1 and CDR2: LGHDT, YNNKEL (reference sequence). V was cut by 2 bases and J by 14 bases, with 9 bases left in between. The CDR3 bases are TGTGCCAGCAGCCAATTCGGTATGCTGTTTTTT. This sequence encodes CASSQFGMLFF.

The J gene is TRBJ2-1, the V gene TRBV28; D gene uncertain. This CDR3 has 15 amino acids. Trimming shortened V by 6 bases and J by 4 bases, and 16 bases separated the two germline ends. Per germline, CDR1 MDHEN and CDR2 SYDVKM. The CDR3 DNA sequence: TGTGCCAGCAGGTTGTTGAGCCCCTTTTACAATGAGCAGTTCTTC. It encodes CASRLLSPFYNEQFF.

This clonotype was seen more than once but under ten times. The chain employs TRBV12-3 or TRBV12-4 and TRBJ1-5; 7 nucleotides align to TRBD1. Losses at the gene ends were 8 bases for V and 0 bases for J; bases not matched to a gene: 13. This CDR3 comprises 17 residues. In nucleotides, the CDR3 is TGTGCCAGCGGCACCTTCCAGGGGGGGTATAGCAATCAGCCCCAGCATTTT. Translating gives CASGTFQGGYSNQPQHF.

In the case of this clonotype: This is likely a read error, given that the CDR3 carries no conserved phenylalanine or tryptophan at its end. The chain carries TRBV4-3 and TRBJ2-1, with TRBD2 identical over 10 bases. J lost 6 bases, V lost 0 bases, and 11 bases had no gene match. This CDR3 contains 18 residues. CDR1 LGHNA and CDR2 YSLEER come from the germline V gene. The CDR3 DNA reads TGCGCCAGCAGCCAAGATGCTACGACTAGCGGGTCGGCCAATGAGCAGTTCGTC. This codes for CASSQDATTSGSANEQFV.

This clonotype was detected only a few times. V and J are TRBV11-1 and TRBJ2-3; 8 nucleotides line up with TRBD2. Germline assignment: CDR1 SGHAT and CDR2 FQDESV (reference sequence). The CDR3 runs 12 residues. V gave up 5 bases and J gave up 12 bases; unmatched junction bases: 7. CDR3 sequence reads: CASSVSGAPQYF. CDR3 nucleotides: TGTGCCAGCAGCGTTAGCGGGGCCCCCCAGTATTTT.

Points on this clonotype: A junction end diverges from the germline sequence, so it may reflect a read error. The rearrangement joins TRBV4-3 to TRBJ2-5; D possibly corresponds to TRBD2 (5 bases). Germline CDR1 is LGHNA and CDR2 is YSLEER. CDR3 length: 15 residues. The CDR3 protein is CAGSQGGWGQETQYF. CDR3 nucleotides: TGCGCCGGCAGCCAAGGCGGGTGGGGCCAAGAGACCCAGTACTTC.

This clonotype has a handful of counts. This chain joins TRBV4-1 and TRBJ1-1; D is perhaps TRBD1 (5 bases). V lost 0 bases to trimming and J lost 4 bases, with 15 bases between them. There are 16 residues in the CDR3. Germline V gene sequence: CDR1 MGHRA, CDR2 YSYEKL. The CDR3 is CASSQDPRAVVTEAFF. The DNA of the CDR3 is TGCGCCAGCAGCCAAGACCCCAGGGCGGTAGTCACTGAAGCTTTCTTT.

The chain combines TRBV29-1 with TRBJ1-5; TRBD1 agrees at 7 bases. The germline V gene has CDR1 SQVTM and CDR2 ANQGSEA. Trimming removed 7 bases from V and 3 bases from J; junction bases left unmatched: 6. The CDR3 has 13 amino acids. The CDR3 coding sequence is TGCAGCGCAGGGGGTGTGAACAATCAGCCCCAGCATTTT. This translates into CSAGGVNNQPQHF. Full variable domain (remainder filled in from reference TRBV29-1 and TRBJ1-5): SAVISQKPSRDICQRGTSLTIQCQVDSQVTMMFWYRQQPGQSLTLIATANQGSEATYESGFVIDKFPISRPNLTFSTLTVSNMSPEDSSIYLCSAGGVNNQPQHFGDGTRLSIL.

The chain couples TRBV4-1 to TRBJ1-2; a possible D gene is TRBD1 (5 bases). Germline-derived CDR1 and CDR2 are MGHRA and YSYEKL. The CDR3 is 16 amino acids. Between the trimmed V and J ends, which lost 0 bases and 4 bases, there was a span of 15 bases. The CDR3 nucleotides are TGCGCCAGCAGCCAAGATCTTGACAGCCCGCGCTATGGCTACACCTTC. This codes for CASSQDLDSPRYGYTF.

In its sample, this clonotype was seen a few times. The CDR3 bases are TGTGCCAGCAGCCACAGCGGGACAGGGCCCTACAATGAGCAGTTCTTC. Residues: CASSHSGTGPYNEQFF. The chain combines TRBV5-4 with TRBJ2-1; 9 positions agree with TRBD1. The germline V gene encodes CDR1 SGHNT and CDR2 YYREEE (reference sequence). The V segment lost 4 bases and the J segment 2 bases; nucleotides outside the gene matches: 7. The CDR3 spans 16 residues.

This clonotype showed up just a few times. The chain recombines TRBV6-1 with TRBJ1-6, with TRBD1 matching over 9 bases. The CDR3 is 17 residues long. The germline V gene encodes CDR1 MNHNS and CDR2 SASEGT. With 4 bases clipped from V and 4 bases from J, the junction kept 8 bases outside the gene matches. The DNA for the CDR3 is TGTGCCAGCAGTGCATGGGACAGGGTGATATATAATTCACCCCTCCACTTT. This gives the protein CASSAWDRVIYNSPLHF.

V and J are TRBV12-3 or TRBV12-4 and TRBJ1-2; TRBD1 is a possible D gene (6 bases). The length of the CDR3 is 13 residues. V was pared by 8 bases and J by 4 bases, with 14 bases between. In DNA, the CDR3 is TGTGCCAGCCACACAGGGACCTTCTATGGCTACACCTTC. This encodes CASHTGTFYGYTF.

The chain combines TRBV20-1 with TRBJ2-5; 9 nucleotides match TRBD2. V shed 0 bases, J shed 2 bases, and the junction held 4 bases outside the gene matches. Germline CDR1 DFQATT, CDR2 SNEGSKA (reference sequence). This CDR3 has 15 amino acids. The CDR3 spells CSAREWAGGQETQYF. The CDR3 DNA reads TGCAGTGCTAGAGAATGGGCGGGGGGGCAAGAGACCCAGTACTTC.

The rearrangement links TRBV18 to TRBJ1-2; TRBD1 is a possible D gene (6 bases). Trimming stripped 2 bases from V and 6 bases from J, with 13 bases between. Germline V gives CDR1 KGHSH, CDR2 LQKENI. The CDR3 consists of 14 residues. CDR3 sequence (DNA): TGTGCCAGCTCACCAACACAGGGCCGCGATGGCTACACCTTC. Translation gives CASSPTQGRDGYTF.

The V call is TRBV29-1, the J call TRBJ1-1, with a tentative D call TRBD1 (5 bases). Germline V gene lookup returns CDR1 SQVTM and CDR2 ANQGSEA. The CDR3 has 11 residues. V was trimmed by 1 base and J by 12 bases, leaving 12 bases between them. DNA of the CDR3: TGCAGCGTTGAAGGTGGGACCGGGACTTTCTTT. Amino acid sequence: CSVEGGTGTFF.

This clonotype was counted a few times. The chain employs TRBV29-1 and TRBJ1-4; D is possibly TRBD1 (5 bases). The germline V gene has CDR1 SQVTM and CDR2 ANQGSEA. V was cut by 5 bases and J by 16 bases, with 17 bases left in between. This CDR3 spans 11 amino acids. CDR3 sequence: CSVKEAGPQFF. CDR3 sequence (DNA): TGCAGCGTTAAGGAGGCGGGGCCGCAGTTTTTT.

This clonotype was observed many times. The chain has TRBV7-2 and TRBJ2-6; D gene ambiguous. CDR3 length: 15 residues. The germline V gene encodes CDR1 SGHTA and CDR2 FQGNSA. V lost 3 bases, J lost 0 bases, and 6 bases lay in between. DNA for the CDR3: TGTGCCAGCAGCTTGGGGAACTCTGGGGCCAACGTCCTGACTTTC. Encoded protein: CASSLGNSGANVLTF.

In its sample, this clonotype was seen a few times. The chain carries TRBV5-1 and TRBJ1-4; possibly TRBD1 for D (6 bases). The germline gives CDR1 SGHRS, CDR2 YFSETQ. The CDR3 contains 17 residues. V lost 2 bases and J lost 0, with 14 bases in between. CDR3 nucleotides: TGCGCCAGCAGCTTACAGGGATCACTTGCAACTAATGAAAAACTGTTTTTT. This codes for CASSLQGSLATNEKLFF. Together with reference TRBV5-1 and TRBJ1-4, the CDR3 gives the full variable domain: KAGVTQTPRYLIKTRGQQVTLSCSPISGHRSVSWYQQTPGQGLQFLFEYFSETQRNKGNFPGRFSGRQFSNSRSEMNVSTLELGDSALYLCASSLQGSLATNEKLFFGSGTQLSVL.

The V gene is TRBV7-9, the J gene TRBJ1-5; 7 positions match TRBD1. The CDR3 runs 18 residues. V dropped 3 bases and J dropped 0; count of bases not matched to a gene: 11. Germline CDR1 and CDR2: SEHNR and FQNEAQ (reference sequence). The CDR3 bases are TGTGCCAGCAGCTTCGGCAGGGGGGGAATATATAGCAATCAGCCCCAGCATTTT. Amino acid sequence: CASSFGRGGIYSNQPQHF.

This clonotype was counted a few times. The V call is TRBV7-9, the J call TRBJ2-2, with D uncertain. V dropped 4 bases and J dropped 3 bases, with 9 bases sitting between them. The CDR3 has 14 residues. Germline V gives CDR1 SEHNR, CDR2 FQNEAQ (reference sequence). The CDR3 sequence is CASSSDGYTGELFF. CDR3 coding DNA: TGTGCCAGCAGCTCGGACGGTTACACCGGGGAGCTGTTTTTT. Full variable domain (rest looked up from reference TRBV7-9 and TRBJ2-2): DTGVSQNPRHKITKRGQNVTFRCDPISEHNRLYWYRQTLGQGPEFLTYFQNEAQLEKSRLLSDRFSAERPKGSFSTLEIQRTEQGDSAMYLCASSSDGYTGELFFGEGSRLTVL.